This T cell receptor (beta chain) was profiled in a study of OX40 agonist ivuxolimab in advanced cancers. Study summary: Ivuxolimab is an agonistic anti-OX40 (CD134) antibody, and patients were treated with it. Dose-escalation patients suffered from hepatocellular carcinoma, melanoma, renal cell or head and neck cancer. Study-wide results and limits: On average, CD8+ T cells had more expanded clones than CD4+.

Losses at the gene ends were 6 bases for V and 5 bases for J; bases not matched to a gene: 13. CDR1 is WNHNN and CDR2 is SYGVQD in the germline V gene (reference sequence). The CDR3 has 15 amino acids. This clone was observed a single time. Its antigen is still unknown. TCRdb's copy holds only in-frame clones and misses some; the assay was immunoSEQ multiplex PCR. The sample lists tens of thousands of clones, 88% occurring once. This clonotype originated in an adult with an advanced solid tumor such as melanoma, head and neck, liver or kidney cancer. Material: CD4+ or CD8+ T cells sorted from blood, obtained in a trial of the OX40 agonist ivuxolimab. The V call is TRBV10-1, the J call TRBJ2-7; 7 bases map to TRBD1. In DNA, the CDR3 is TGCGCCAGCAGCTCGTCGACACAGGGGTGGGACGAGCAGTACTTC. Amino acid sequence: CASSSSTQGWDEQYF.